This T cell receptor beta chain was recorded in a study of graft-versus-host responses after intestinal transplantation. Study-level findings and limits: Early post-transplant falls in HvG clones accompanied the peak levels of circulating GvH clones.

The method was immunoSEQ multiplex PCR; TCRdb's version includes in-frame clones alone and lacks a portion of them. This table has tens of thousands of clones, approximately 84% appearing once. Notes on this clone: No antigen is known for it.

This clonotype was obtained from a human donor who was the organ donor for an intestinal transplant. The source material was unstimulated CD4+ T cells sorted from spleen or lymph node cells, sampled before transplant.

Here the CDR3 DNA reads TGTGCCAGCAGCCGACAAGGACTAGCGGGGGGGCGCGATGAGCAGTTCTTC. Translating it yields CASSRQGLAGGRDEQFF. The chain combines TRBV7-6 with TRBJ2-1, with 15 positions matching TRBD2. CDR1 is SGHVS and CDR2 is FNYEAQ in the germline V gene. V lost 5 bases, J lost 8 bases, and 10 bases stayed unmatched. The CDR3 is 17 residues long. Supplemented by reference TRBV7-6 and TRBJ2-1, the full variable domain reads GAGVSQSPRYKVTKRGQDVALRCDPISGHVSLYWYRQALGQGPEFLTYFNYEAQQDKSGLPNDRFSAERPEGSISTLTIQRTEQRDSAMYRCASSRQGLAGGRDEQFFGPGTRLTVL.